The 10 T cell receptor beta chains reported below all come from one sample, sequenced in a study of T-cell memory formation after mild COVID-19. TCRdb itself ran the 5' RACE reads through MiXCR, one entry per CDR3 protein. The data contain under 150,000 distinct CDR3 sequences, roughly 15% of them seen just once; the ten biggest clones take up approximately 15%. The sample consisted of PBMCs or a T cell subset sorted from them (not recorded which). All receptors come from an adult woman who had mild COVID-19 (a few samples of this study predate the infection). Cell type and time point are not known.

The chain is built from TRBV5-6 and TRBJ2-1; unclear D gene. Looked up from germline, CDR1 is SGHDT and CDR2 is YYEEEE. The CDR3 has 16 amino acids. V dropped 2 bases and J dropped 4 bases, with 16 bases sitting between them. The CDR3 loop reads CASSFQVPLEYNEQFF. Written as DNA, the CDR3 is TGTGCCAGCAGCTTCCAGGTACCGTTGGAGTACAATGAGCAGTTCTTC.

The chain joins TRBV6-2 or TRBV6-3 to TRBJ2-2; D possibly corresponds to TRBD1 (5 bases). The CDR3 extends over 14 amino acids. Between the trimmed V and J ends, which lost 2 bases and 4 bases, there was a span of 8 bases. Germline V gene sequence: CDR1 MNHEY, CDR2 SVGEGT. CDR3 in DNA: TGTGCCAGCAGTTACCGACAGACCACCGGGGAGCTGTTTTTT. Amino acids: CASSYRQTTGELFF.

Details on this clonotype: A much bigger clone sits one base away, suggesting this may be a read error. The J gene is TRBJ1-2, the V gene TRBV20-1, with 7 bases identical to TRBD1. This CDR3 contains 14 residues. Germline V gene sequence: CDR1 DFQATT, CDR2 SNEGSKA (reference sequence). The CDR3 protein is CSDRDPRRGNGYTF. Written as DNA, the CDR3 is TGCAGTGATAGAGATCCCCGCAGGGGGAATGGCTACACCTTC.

This clonotype was detected only a few times. The genes are TRBV5-1 and TRBJ1-2; D uncertain. The CDR3 sequence is 13 residues long. Germline CDR1 is SGHRS and CDR2 is YFSETQ. V was cut by 4 bases and J by 7 bases, with 14 bases left in between. The CDR3 loop reads CASSHDLGSGYTF. The CDR3 bases are TGCGCCAGCAGCCATGACTTGGGGTCTGGCTACACCTTC.

This clonotype was recorded many times. J is TRBJ2-7 and V is TRBV12-3 or TRBV12-4; TRBD1 matches 10 bases. The junction had 3 bases not matched to a gene; V was cut back by 5 bases and J by 5 bases. The CDR3 covers 13 residues. For the CDR3, the DNA is TGTGCCAGCAGTCTCGGGACAGGGGACGAGCAGTACTTC. Its translation is CASSLGTGDEQYF.

V gene TRBV7-9 combines with J gene TRBJ1-2, with D possibly matching TRBD1 (5 bases). This CDR3 has 13 residues. The V and J ends lost 4 bases and 3 bases respectively, with 9 bases between them. From germline, CDR1 is SEHNR and CDR2 FQNEAQ (reference sequence). The CDR3: CASSSGADYGYTF. The DNA of the CDR3 is TGTGCCAGCAGCTCCGGGGCCGACTATGGCTACACCTTC.

CDR3 in DNA: TGCGCCAGCAGCTTGGATAAATCTAGCGGGGGGGCCGCCTACAATGAGCAGTTCTTC. As protein: CASSLDKSSGGAAYNEQFF. V is TRBV5-1 and J is TRBJ2-1, with 12 bases lining up with TRBD2. Looked up from germline, CDR1 is SGHRS and CDR2 is YFSETQ. The V segment lost 0 bases and the J segment 2 bases; nucleotides outside the gene matches: 9. The length of the CDR3 is 19 residues. Combining the CDR3 with reference TRBV5-1 and TRBJ2-1 gives the whole variable domain KAGVTQTPRYLIKTRGQQVTLSCSPISGHRSVSWYQQTPGQGLQFLFEYFSETQRNKGNFPGRFSGRQFSNSRSEMNVSTLELGDSALYLCASSLDKSSGGAAYNEQFFGPGTRLTVL.

This chain links TRBV29-1 with TRBJ1-1; weak D call: TRBD1 (5 bases). This CDR3 is 14 amino acids long. The V gene lost 4 bases and the J gene lost 4 bases, with 16 bases spanning the gap. Germline loops: CDR1 SQVTM, CDR2 ANQGSEA. CDR3 nucleotides: TGCAGCGTTGGGACTCAGGGAGGTAGCACTGAAGCTTTCTTT. This codes for CSVGTQGGSTEAFF.

This clonotype was observed a few times. The chain employs TRBV18 and TRBJ1-5; D unclear. Germline V CDR1 and CDR2: KGHSH, LQKENI. This CDR3 spans 12 amino acids. V lost 0 bases, J lost 5 bases, and 2 bases lay in between. The DNA for the CDR3 is TGTGCCAGCTCACCACCCGATCAGCCCCAGCATTTT. Translating it yields CASSPPDQPQHF.

This clonotype was detected a few times. V is TRBV20-1 and J is TRBJ2-7; D call uncertain. Trimming took 5 bases from V and 0 from J, leaving 11 bases between them. Germline V lookup: CDR1 DFQATT, CDR2 SNEGSKA (reference sequence). This CDR3 is built from 13 residues. The CDR3 loop reads CSAAPRYSYEQYF. CDR3 DNA sequence: TGCAGTGCTGCCCCCCGGTACTCCTACGAGCAGTACTTC.